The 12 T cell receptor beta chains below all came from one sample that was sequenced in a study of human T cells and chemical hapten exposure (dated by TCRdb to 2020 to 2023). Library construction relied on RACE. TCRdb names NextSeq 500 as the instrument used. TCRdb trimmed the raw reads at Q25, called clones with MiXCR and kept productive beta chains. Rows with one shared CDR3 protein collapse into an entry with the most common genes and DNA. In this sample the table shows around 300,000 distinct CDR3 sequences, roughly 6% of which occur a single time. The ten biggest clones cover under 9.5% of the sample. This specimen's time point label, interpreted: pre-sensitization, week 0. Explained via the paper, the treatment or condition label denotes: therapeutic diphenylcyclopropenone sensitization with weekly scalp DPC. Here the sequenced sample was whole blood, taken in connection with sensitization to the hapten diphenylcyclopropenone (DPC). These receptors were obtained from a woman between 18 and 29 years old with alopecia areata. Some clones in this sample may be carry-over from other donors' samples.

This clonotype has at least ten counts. CDR3 loop: CASSPPGIQETQYF. The CDR3 DNA reads TGTGCCAGCTCACCACCGGGTATTCAAGAGACCCAGTACTTC. The chain couples TRBV18 to TRBJ2-5, with unresolved D. The V end lost 0 bases, the J end lost 2 bases, and 7 bases lay between the germline ends. Per the germline V gene, CDR1 is KGHSH and CDR2 is LQKENI. This CDR3 region has 14 residues.

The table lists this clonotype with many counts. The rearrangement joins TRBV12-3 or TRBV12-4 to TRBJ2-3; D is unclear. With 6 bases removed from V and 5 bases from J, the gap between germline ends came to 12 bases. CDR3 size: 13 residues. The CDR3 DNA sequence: TGTGCCAGCAGCCCTCGACCACGAGATACGCAGTATTTT. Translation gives CASSPRPRDTQYF.

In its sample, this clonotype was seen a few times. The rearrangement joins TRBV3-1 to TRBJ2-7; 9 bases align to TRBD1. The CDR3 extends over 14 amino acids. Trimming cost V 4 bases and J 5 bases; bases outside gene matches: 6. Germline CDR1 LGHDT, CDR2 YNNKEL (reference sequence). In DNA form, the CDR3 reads TGTGCCAGCAGCCTTACCGGGACAGGGCACGAGCAGTACTTC. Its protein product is CASSLTGTGHEQYF.

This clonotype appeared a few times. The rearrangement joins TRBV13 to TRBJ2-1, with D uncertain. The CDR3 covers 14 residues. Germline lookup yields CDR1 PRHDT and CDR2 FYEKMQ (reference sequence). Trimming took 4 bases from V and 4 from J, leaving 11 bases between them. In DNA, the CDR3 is TGTGCCAGCAGCTCACTTTTTCGTTACAATGAGCAGTTCTTC. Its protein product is CASSSLFRYNEQFF.

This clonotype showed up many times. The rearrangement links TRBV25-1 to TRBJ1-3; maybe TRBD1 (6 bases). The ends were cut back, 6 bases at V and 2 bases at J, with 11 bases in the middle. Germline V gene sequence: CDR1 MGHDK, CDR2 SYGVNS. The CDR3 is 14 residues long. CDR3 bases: TGTGCCAGCAGCCAGCAGGGGACTGGAAACACCATATATTTT. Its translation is CASSQQGTGNTIYF.

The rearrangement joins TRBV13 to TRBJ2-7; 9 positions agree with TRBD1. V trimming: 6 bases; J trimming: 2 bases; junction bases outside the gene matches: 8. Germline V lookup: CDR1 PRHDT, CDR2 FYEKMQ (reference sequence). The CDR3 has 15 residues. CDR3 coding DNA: TGTGCCAGCAGTCCGAGACAGGGGGATACCTACGAGCAGTACTTC. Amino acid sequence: CASSPRQGDTYEQYF.

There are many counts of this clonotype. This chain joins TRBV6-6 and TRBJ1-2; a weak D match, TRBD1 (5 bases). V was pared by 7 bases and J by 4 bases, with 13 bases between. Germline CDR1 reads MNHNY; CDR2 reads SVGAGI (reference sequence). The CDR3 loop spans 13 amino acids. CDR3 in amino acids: CASTTGTSYGYTF. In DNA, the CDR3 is TGTGCCAGCACTACCGGGACGTCCTATGGCTACACCTTC.

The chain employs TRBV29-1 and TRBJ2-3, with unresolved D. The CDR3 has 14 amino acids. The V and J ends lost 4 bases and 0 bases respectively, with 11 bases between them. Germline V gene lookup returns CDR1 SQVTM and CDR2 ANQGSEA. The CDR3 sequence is CSVARGASTDTQYF. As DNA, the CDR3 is TGCAGCGTTGCGCGCGGTGCTAGCACAGATACGCAGTATTTT.

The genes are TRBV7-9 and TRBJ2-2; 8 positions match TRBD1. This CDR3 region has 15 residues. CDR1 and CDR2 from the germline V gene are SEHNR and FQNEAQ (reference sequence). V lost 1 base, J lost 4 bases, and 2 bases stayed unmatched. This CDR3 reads CASSLEDRATGELFF. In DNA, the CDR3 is TGTGCCAGCAGCTTAGAGGACAGGGCCACCGGGGAGCTGTTTTTT.

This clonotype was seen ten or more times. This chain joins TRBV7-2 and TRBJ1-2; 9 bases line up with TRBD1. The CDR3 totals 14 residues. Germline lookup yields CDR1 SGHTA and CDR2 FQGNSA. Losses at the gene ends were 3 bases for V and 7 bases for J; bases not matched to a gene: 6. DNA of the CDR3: TGTGCCAGCAGCTTGGGGACAGGGTCCGGTGGCTACACCTTC. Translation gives CASSLGTGSGGYTF.

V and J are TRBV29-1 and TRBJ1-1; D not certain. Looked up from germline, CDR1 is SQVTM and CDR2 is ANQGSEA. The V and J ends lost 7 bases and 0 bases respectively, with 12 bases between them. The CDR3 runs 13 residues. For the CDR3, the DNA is TGCAGCGGTCAACAGAATTTGAACACTGAAGCTTTCTTT. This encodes CSGQQNLNTEAFF.

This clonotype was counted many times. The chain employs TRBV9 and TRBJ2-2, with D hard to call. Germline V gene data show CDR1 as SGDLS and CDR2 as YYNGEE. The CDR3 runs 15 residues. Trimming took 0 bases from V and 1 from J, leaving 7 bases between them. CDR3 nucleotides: TGTGCCAGCAGCGTAGCTCGGCTGAACACCGGGGAGCTGTTTTTT. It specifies CASSVARLNTGELFF.